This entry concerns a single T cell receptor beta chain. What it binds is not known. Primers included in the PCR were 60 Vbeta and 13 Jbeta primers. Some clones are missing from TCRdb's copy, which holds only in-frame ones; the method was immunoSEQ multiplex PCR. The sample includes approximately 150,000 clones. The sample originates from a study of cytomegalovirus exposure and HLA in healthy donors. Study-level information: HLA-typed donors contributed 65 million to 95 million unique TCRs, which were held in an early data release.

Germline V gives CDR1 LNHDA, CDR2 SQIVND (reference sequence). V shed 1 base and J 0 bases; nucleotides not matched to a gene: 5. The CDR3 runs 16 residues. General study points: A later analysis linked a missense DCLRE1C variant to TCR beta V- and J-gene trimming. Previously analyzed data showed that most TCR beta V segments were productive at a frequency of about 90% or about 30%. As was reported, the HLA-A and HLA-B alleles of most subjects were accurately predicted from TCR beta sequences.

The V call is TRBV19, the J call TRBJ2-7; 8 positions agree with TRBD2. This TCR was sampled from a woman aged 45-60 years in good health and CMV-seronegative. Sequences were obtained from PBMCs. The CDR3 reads CASSIGSGGSSYEQYF. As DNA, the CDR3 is TGTGCCAGTAGTATAGGAAGCGGGGGTTCCTCCTACGAGCAGTACTTC.